Shown below are 20 T cell receptor beta chains from a single sample sequenced in a study of immune evolution from preneoplasia to lung adenocarcinoma. The repertoire was sequenced with immunoSEQ multiplex PCR; TCRdb's copy has only in-frame clones and lacks some. The sample records 8,500 to 13,000 clones, approximately 86% being singletons. The sequencing sample was made of FFPE minimally invasive lung adenocarcinoma tissue. These receptors were obtained from a person aged 65 to 85 with lung adenocarcinoma.

V gene TRBV2 combines with J gene TRBJ1-5; D may be TRBD1 (5 bases). V was cut by 3 bases and J by 5 bases, with 14 bases left in between. Looked up from germline, CDR1 is SNHLY and CDR2 is FYNNEI. CDR3 size: 15 residues. The CDR3 coding sequence is TGTGCCAGCAGTGATAGGACAAGAGGCGATCAGCCCCAGCATTTT. Protein product: CASSDRTRGDQPQHF. Complete variable domain (other parts from reference TRBV2 and TRBJ1-5): EPEVTQTPSHQVTQMGQEVILRCVPISNHLYFYWYRQILGQKVEFLVSFYNNEISEKSEIFDDQFSVERPDGSNFTLKIRSTKLEDSAMYFCASSDRTRGDQPQHFGDGTRLSIL.

The chain has TRBV30 and TRBJ1-4; D is unclear. Germline V gives CDR1 GTSNPN, CDR2 SVGIG (reference sequence). V gave up 2 bases and J gave up 4 bases, with 11 bases separating them. This CDR3 has 14 amino acids. CDR3 nucleotides: TGTGCCTGGAGTTTGGGAAGTTTTAATGAAAAACTGTTTTTT. This gives the protein CAWSLGSFNEKLFF. The variable domain in full, with the rest retrieved from reference TRBV30 and TRBJ1-4, is SQTIHQWPATLVQPVGSPLSLECTVEGTSNPNLYWYRQAAGRGLQLLFYSVGIGQISSEVPQNLSASRPQDRQFILSSKKLLLSDSGFYLCAWSLGSFNEKLFFGSGTQLSVL.

The chain is built from TRBV5-1 and TRBJ2-7; 8 bases fit TRBD1. This CDR3 region has 15 residues. Looked up from germline, CDR1 is SGHRS and CDR2 is YFSETQ. V gave up 0 bases and J gave up 5 bases; unmatched junction bases: 7. The CDR3 spells CASSLGQGAFNEQYF. The CDR3 DNA is TGCGCCAGCAGCTTGGGTCAGGGGGCATTCAACGAGCAGTACTTC.

The chain recombines TRBV11-2 with TRBJ1-2, with 10 bases matching TRBD1. The V gene end was trimmed by 0 bases and the J gene end by 4 bases; junction bases not matched to a gene: 5. The CDR3 extends over 16 amino acids. Germline CDR1 and CDR2: SGHAT and FQNNGV. The CDR3 DNA is TGTGCCAGCAGCTTAGATTGGGACAGGGGTTCCTATGGCTACACCTTC. It encodes CASSLDWDRGSYGYTF.

The chain couples TRBV29-1 to TRBJ2-7; TRBD2 matches 8 bases. V lost 7 bases to trimming and J lost 0 bases; unmatched junction nucleotides: 2. The CDR3 sequence is 12 residues long. Germline CDR1 SQVTM, CDR2 ANQGSEA. This chain's CDR3 is CSGREDSYEQYF. Written as DNA, the CDR3 is TGCAGCGGGCGGGAGGACTCCTACGAGCAGTACTTC.

The chain links TRBV5-1 to TRBJ1-4, with D possibly matching TRBD1 (6 bases). This CDR3 has 16 residues. In germline, CDR1 is SGHRS, CDR2 YFSETQ. V lost 4 bases and J 8 bases, leaving 21 bases between the germline ends. CDR3 nucleotides: TGCGCCAGCAGCGGGGGTCGTGCAGGGGCCGGGGAAAAACTGTTTTTT. Translation gives CASSGGRAGAGEKLFF.

This clone appeared a few times. The chain combines TRBV5-1 with TRBJ2-3; possible D gene TRBD2, 5 bases. CDR1 SGHRS and CDR2 YFSETQ come from the germline V gene. Trimming removed 5 bases at V and 4 bases at J, with 8 bases between. The CDR3 spans 12 residues. This CDR3 is CASSRGSDTQYF. CDR3 DNA: TGCGCCAGCAGTCGAGGGTCAGATACGCAGTATTTT.

The J gene is TRBJ2-3, the V gene TRBV9; D is possibly TRBD1 or TRBD2 (7 bases each). The V end was cut by 6 bases, the J end by 6 bases, with 14 bases between. CDR1 and CDR2 from the germline V gene are SGDLS and YYNGEE. The CDR3 consists of 13 residues. CDR3 in DNA: TGTGCCAGCACAGGGGGGGCCGCTGATACGCAGTATTTT. Translation gives CASTGGAADTQYF.

This clone turned up a few times. This rearrangement joins TRBV28 to TRBJ2-7; 11 bases match TRBD1. The germline gives CDR1 MDHEN, CDR2 SYDVKM. With V trimmed by 6 bases and J by 7 bases, 11 bases remained unmatched. This CDR3 has 15 amino acids. This CDR3 is CASSPPGQGAGEQYF. CDR3 DNA: TGTGCCAGCAGCCCTCCCGGACAGGGGGCGGGTGAGCAGTACTTC.

This chain links TRBV29-1 with TRBJ2-1; 8 positions agree with TRBD2. V was pared by 4 bases and J by 3 bases, with 5 bases of the junction left unmatched. The CDR3 spans 14 residues. Germline CDR1 and CDR2: SQVTM and ANQGSEA. CDR3 in DNA: TGCAGCGTTGGAAGGACTAGCAGCTACAATGAGCAGTTCTTC. As protein: CSVGRTSSYNEQFF.

This chain uses TRBV7-9 with TRBJ1-2, with unresolved D. The CDR3 consists of 14 residues. CDR1 is SEHNR, CDR2 FQNEAQ, per germline (reference sequence). Trimming stripped 8 bases from V and 5 bases from J, with 18 bases between. Here the CDR3 DNA reads TGTGCCAGCGCTCGAGGAGGCACTGGGTATGGCTACACCTTC. Amino acids: CASARGGTGYGYTF.

The CDR3 sequence: CASSDRGATKVPYGYTF. The DNA of the CDR3 is TGTGCCAGCAGCGACAGGGGCGCTACTAAAGTGCCCTATGGCTACACCTTC. V is TRBV25-1 and J is TRBJ1-2; 8 bases match TRBD1. The germline V gene encodes CDR1 MGHDK and CDR2 SYGVNS. The CDR3 totals 17 residues. Unmatched junction bases numbered 16, after V lost 6 bases and J lost 4 bases.

This clone was observed a few times. This sequence joins TRBV7-9 and TRBJ1-2; maybe TRBD1 (6 bases). Germline-derived CDR1 and CDR2 are SEHNR and FQNEAQ (reference sequence). With 6 bases removed from V and 4 bases from J, the gap between germline ends came to 15 bases. This CDR3 spans 14 amino acids. As DNA, the CDR3 is TGTGCCAGCAGTTCACATGACAGGATCTATGGCTACACCTTC. This encodes CASSSHDRIYGYTF.

This clone was counted between two and nine times. The chain joins TRBV6-1 to TRBJ1-1; 8 bases match TRBD1. The CDR3 contains 14 residues. The J segment lost 6 bases and the V segment lost 7 bases, leaving 10 bases of the junction unmatched. In germline, CDR1 is MNHNS, CDR2 SASEGT. The CDR3 nucleotides read TGTGCCAGCAACAAAGGACAGGGTCTCGCTGAAGCTTTCTTT. Its translation is CASNKGQGLAEAFF.

This chain uses TRBV7-8 with TRBJ2-3; 10 nucleotides match TRBD2. The CDR3 consists of 16 residues. The germline gives CDR1 SGHVS, CDR2 FQNEAQ. With V trimmed by 3 bases and J by 2 bases, 5 bases remained unmatched. The CDR3 region has the DNA TGTGCCAGCAGCTTGGAGCGGGGGGGTCCCACAGATACGCAGTATTTT. Translating gives CASSLERGGPTDTQYF.

The chain joins TRBV27 to TRBJ2-7; the D gene is possibly TRBD1 (5 bases). The CDR3 is made up of 8 amino acids. Germline values: CDR1 MNHEY, CDR2 SMNVEV (reference sequence). V dropped 11 bases and J dropped 11 bases, with 10 bases sitting between them. CDR3 region: CAGAVKYF. The CDR3 DNA reads as TGTGCCGGGGCCGTAAAGTACTTC.

This rearrangement joins TRBV6-1 to TRBJ1-5; no reliable D call. Trimming removed 2 bases at V and 1 base at J, with 9 bases between. The CDR3 spans 15 residues. The germline CDR1 and CDR2 sequences are MNHNS and SASEGT. The chain's CDR3 is CASSEFGVSNQPQHF. The CDR3 DNA follows: TGTGCCAGCAGTGAATTTGGGGTGAGCAATCAGCCCCAGCATTTT.

The V and J genes are TRBV18 and TRBJ2-2, with 8 bases matching TRBD2. CDR1 and CDR2 from the germline V gene are KGHSH and LQKENI. J was trimmed by 0 bases and V by 1 base; bases with no gene match: 4. The CDR3 is 17 residues long. The CDR3 loop reads CASSPRMRGANTGELFF. The DNA for the CDR3 is TGTGCCAGCTCACCACGAATGCGGGGGGCGAACACCGGGGAGCTGTTTTTT.

The chain employs TRBV5-1 and TRBJ2-2; D is perhaps TRBD2 (6 bases). This CDR3 comprises 14 residues. V shed 5 bases and J shed 4 bases, with 12 bases lying between them. Germline V CDR1 and CDR2: SGHRS, YFSETQ. The CDR3 is CASRGRTGTGELFF. In DNA form, the CDR3 reads TGCGCCAGCAGGGGGAGGACGGGCACCGGGGAGCTGTTTTTT. The entire variable domain, with the rest obtained from reference TRBV5-1 and TRBJ2-2, is as follows: KAGVTQTPRYLIKTRGQQVTLSCSPISGHRSVSWYQQTPGQGLQFLFEYFSETQRNKGNFPGRFSGRQFSNSRSEMNVSTLELGDSALYLCASRGRTGTGELFFGEGSRLTVL.

For the CDR3, the DNA is TGTGCCAGCAGTGGAAATCAGGGTTTCTCCTCCTACGAGCAGTACTTC. Its translation: CASSGNQGFSSYEQYF. The J gene is TRBJ2-7, the V gene TRBV6-1, with a weak D call TRBD1 (5 bases). Germline values: CDR1 MNHNS, CDR2 SASEGT. Trimming shortened V by 4 bases and J by 0 bases, and 16 bases separated the two germline ends. The CDR3 consists of 16 residues.